This T cell receptor (beta chain) is drawn from a study of blood T cell repertoires in COVID-19. Study-level information: Material from acute and convalescent COVID-19 was sourced from the United States, Italy and Spain. PBMCs, B-cell-depleted T cells, or T cells were the source of the cDNA or gDNA that made up the material.

Libraries were prepared by immunoSEQ multiplex PCR; TCRdb keeps only in-frame clonotypes and omits some of them. The sample includes approximately 110,000 clones, roughly 92% of them seen just once. There are 17 residues in the CDR3. The germline V gene has CDR1 WNHNN and CDR2 SYGVQD (reference sequence). Losses at the gene ends were 2 bases for V and 6 bases for J; bases not matched to a gene: 13. This clone was counted once. During active infection, Seattle patients enrolled and were then monitored through disease. This TCR came from a man aged 50 to 60 with COVID-19, enrolled during active disease. Sequenced: peripheral blood. The chain employs TRBV10-1 and TRBJ2-1; 7 nucleotides agree with TRBD2. The CDR3 DNA reads TGCGCCAGCAGTGAGCCGAAAGGCGCAGGGACTATCAATGAGCAGTTCTTC. Translating gives CASSEPKGAGTINEQFF.